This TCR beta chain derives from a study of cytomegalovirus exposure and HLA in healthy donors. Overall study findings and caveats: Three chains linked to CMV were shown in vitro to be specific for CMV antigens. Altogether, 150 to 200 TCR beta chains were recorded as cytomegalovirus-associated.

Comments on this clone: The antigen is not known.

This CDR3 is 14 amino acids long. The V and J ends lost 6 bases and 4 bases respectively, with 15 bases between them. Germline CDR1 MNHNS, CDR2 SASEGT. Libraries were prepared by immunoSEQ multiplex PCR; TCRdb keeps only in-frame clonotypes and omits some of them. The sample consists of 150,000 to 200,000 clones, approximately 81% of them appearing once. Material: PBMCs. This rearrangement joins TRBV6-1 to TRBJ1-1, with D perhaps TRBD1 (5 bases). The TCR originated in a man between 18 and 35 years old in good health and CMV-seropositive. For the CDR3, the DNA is TGTGCCAGCAGGACCTTGATCGGGGGCACTGAAGCTTTCTTT. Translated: CASRTLIGGTEAFF.